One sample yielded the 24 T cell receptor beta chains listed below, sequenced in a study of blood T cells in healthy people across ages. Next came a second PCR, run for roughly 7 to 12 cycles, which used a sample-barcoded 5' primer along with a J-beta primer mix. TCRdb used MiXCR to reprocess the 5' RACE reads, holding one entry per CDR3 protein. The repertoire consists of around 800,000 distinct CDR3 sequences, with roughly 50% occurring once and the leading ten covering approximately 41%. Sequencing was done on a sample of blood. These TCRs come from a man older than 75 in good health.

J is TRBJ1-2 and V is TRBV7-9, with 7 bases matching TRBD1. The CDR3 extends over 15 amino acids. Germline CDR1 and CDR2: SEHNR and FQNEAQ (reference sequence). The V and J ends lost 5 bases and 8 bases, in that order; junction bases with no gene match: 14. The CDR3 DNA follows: TGTGCCAGCAGCCGACCCACCGACAGGGCAGGGGGCTACACCTTC. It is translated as CASSRPTDRAGGYTF. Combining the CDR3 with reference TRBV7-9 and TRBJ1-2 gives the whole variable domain DTGVSQNPRHKITKRGQNVTFRCDPISEHNRLYWYRQTLGQGPEFLTYFQNEAQLEKSRLLSDRFSAERPKGSFSTLEIQRTEQGDSAMYLCASSRPTDRAGGYTFGSGTRLTVV.

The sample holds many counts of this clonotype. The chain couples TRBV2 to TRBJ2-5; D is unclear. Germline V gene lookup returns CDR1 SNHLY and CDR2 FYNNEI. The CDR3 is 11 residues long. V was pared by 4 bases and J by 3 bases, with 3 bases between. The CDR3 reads CASSGEETQYF. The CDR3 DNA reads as TGTGCCAGCAGTGGGGAAGAGACCCAGTACTTC.

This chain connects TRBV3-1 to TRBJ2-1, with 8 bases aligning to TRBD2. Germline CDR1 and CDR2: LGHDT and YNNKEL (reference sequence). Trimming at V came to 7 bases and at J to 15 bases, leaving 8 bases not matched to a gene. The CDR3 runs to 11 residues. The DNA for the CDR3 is TGTGCCAGCAAATCCACGGGACTAGTGTTCTTC. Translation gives CASKSTGLVFF.

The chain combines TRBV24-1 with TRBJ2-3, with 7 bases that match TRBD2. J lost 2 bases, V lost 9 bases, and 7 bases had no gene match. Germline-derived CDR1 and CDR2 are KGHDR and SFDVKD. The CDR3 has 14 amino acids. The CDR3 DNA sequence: TGTGCCACCGCAGCGGGATTCCCCACAGATACGCAGTATTTT. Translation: CATAAGFPTDTQYF.

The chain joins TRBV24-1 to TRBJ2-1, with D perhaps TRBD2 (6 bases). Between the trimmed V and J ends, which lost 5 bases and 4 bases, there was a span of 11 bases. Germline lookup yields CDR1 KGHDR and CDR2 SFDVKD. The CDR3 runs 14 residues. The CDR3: CATSGDWKYNEQFF. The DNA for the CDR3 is TGTGCCACCAGTGGGGACTGGAAATACAATGAGCAGTTCTTC.

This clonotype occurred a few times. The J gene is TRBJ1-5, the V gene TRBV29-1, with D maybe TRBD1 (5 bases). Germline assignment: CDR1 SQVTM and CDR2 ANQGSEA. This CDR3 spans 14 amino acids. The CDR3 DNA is TGCAGTGTCACCCTCAAGGGGCGCGCCGGGCCCCAGCATTTT. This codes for CSVTLKGRAGPQHF.

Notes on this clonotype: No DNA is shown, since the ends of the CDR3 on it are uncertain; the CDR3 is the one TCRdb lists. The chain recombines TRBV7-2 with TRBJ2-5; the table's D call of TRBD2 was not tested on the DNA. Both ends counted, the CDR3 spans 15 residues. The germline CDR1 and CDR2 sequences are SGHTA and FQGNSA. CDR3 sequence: CASSWAPGTSGRPYF.

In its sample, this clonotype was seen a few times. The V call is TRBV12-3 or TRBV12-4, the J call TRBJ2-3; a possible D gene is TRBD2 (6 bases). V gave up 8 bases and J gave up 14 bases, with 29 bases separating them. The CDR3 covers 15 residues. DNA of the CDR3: TGTGCCAGCTCGCCCCCGGGACTGGAGCACAGATACGCGTATTTT. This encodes CASSPPGLEHRYAYF.

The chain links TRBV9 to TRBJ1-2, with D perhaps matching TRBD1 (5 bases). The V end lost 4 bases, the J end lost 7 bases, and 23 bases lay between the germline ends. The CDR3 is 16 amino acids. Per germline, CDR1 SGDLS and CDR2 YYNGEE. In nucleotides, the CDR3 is TGTGCCAGCAGCCCCCCGGGGCAGCTGTATTCGGGTGGCTACACCTTC. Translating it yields CASSPPGQLYSGGYTF.

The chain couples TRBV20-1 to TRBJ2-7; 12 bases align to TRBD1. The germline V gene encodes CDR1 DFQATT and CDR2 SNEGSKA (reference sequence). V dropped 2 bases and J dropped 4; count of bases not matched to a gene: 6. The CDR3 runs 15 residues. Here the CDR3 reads CSARFPGQGAYEQYF. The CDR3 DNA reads TGCAGTGCTAGATTCCCGGGACAGGGGGCTTACGAGCAGTACTTC.

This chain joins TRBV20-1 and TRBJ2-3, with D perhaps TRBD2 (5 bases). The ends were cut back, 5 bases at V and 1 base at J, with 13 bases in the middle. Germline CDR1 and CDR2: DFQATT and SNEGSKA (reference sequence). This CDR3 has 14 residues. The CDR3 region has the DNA TGCAGTGCTCAGGACGGGAACGGCACAGATACGCAGTATTTT. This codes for CSAQDGNGTDTQYF.

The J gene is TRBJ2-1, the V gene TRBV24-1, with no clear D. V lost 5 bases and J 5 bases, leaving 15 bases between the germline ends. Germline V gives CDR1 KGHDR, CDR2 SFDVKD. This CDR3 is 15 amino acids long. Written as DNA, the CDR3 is TGTGCCACCAGTGCCCCTACGACCGGCAACAATGAGCAGTTCTTC. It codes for CATSAPTTGNNEQFF.

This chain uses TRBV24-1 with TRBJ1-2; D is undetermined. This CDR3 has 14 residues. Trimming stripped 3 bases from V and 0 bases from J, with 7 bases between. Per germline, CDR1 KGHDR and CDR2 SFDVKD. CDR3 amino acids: CATSDPVANYGYTF. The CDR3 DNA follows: TGTGCCACCAGTGATCCGGTAGCTAACTATGGCTACACCTTC.

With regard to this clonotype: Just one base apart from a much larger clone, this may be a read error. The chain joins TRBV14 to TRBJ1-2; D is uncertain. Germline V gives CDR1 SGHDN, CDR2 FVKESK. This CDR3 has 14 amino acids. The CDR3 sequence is CASSQVTQLYGHTF. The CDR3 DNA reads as TGTGCCAGCAGCCAAGTAACACAGCTTTATGGCCACACCTTC.

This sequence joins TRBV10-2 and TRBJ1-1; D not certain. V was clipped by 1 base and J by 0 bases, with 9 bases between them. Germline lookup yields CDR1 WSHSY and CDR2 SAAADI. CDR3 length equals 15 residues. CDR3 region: CASSEFVAVNTEAFF. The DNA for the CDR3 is TGCGCCAGCAGTGAGTTTGTGGCGGTGAACACTGAAGCTTTCTTT.

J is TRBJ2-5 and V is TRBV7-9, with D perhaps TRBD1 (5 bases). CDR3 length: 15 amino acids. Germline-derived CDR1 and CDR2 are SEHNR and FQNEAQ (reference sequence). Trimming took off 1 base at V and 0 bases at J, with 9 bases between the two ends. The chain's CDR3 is CASSLVTDYQETQYF. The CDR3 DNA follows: TGTGCCAGCAGCTTAGTGACAGACTACCAAGAGACCCAGTACTTC.

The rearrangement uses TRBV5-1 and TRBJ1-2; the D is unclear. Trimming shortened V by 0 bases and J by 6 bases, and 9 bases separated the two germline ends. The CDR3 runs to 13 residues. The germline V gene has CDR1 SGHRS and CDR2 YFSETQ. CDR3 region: CASSLGQEDGYTF. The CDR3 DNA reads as TGCGCCAGCAGCTTGGGTCAGGAGGATGGCTACACCTTC.

The chain's CDR3 is CASRGLADTGELFF. CDR3 sequence (DNA): TGTGCCAGCAGGGGCCTAGCGGACACCGGGGAGCTGTTTTTT. V gene TRBV6-6 combines with J gene TRBJ2-2; TRBD2 matches at 7 bases. CDR3 length: 14 residues. The germline CDR1 and CDR2 sequences are MNHNY and SVGAGI (reference sequence). V dropped 6 bases and J dropped 3; count of bases not matched to a gene: 4.

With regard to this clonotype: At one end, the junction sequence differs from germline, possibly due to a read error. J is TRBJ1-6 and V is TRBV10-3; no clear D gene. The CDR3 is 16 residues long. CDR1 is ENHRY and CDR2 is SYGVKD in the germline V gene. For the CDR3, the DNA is TGTGCCTTCAGTGAAGGGAGGGCCTCTTTTAATTCACCCCTCCACTTT. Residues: CAFSEGRASFNSPLHF.

CDR3 sequence: CASSPPLAGGPGQFF. The CDR3 DNA is TGTGCCAGCAGCCCCCCCCTAGCGGGAGGGCCAGGGCAGTTCTTC. This chain uses TRBV27 with TRBJ2-1, with 12 bases matching TRBD2. The germline gives CDR1 MNHEY, CDR2 SMNVEV (reference sequence). This CDR3 has 15 amino acids. The junction had 12 bases not matched to a gene; V was cut back by 6 bases and J by 12 bases.

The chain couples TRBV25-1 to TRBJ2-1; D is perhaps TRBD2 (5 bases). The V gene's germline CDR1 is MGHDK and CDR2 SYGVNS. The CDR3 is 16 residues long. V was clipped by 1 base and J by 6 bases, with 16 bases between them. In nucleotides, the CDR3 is TGTGCCAGCAGTGAATGGCCCAGCGGAGCCTCCAATGAGCAGTTCTTC. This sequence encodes CASSEWPSGASNEQFF.

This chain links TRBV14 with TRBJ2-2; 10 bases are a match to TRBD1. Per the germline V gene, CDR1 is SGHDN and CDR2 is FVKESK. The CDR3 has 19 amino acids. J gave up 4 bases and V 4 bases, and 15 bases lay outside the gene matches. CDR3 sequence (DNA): TGTGCCAGCAGCCGCCTCTCCGGGACAGGGGCTCCAGGCACCGGGGAGCTGTTTTTT. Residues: CASSRLSGTGAPGTGELFF.

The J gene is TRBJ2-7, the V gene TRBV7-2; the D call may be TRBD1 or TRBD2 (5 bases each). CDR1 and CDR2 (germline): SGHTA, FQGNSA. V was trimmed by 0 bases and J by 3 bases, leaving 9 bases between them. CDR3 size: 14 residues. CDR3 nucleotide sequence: TGTGCCAGCAGCTTAGCGGGACCGGGCTACGAGCAGTACTTC. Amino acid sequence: CASSLAGPGYEQYF. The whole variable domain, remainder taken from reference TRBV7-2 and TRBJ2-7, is GAGVSQSPSNKVTEKGKDVELRCDPISGHTALYWYRQSLGQGLEFLIYFQGNSAPDKSGLPSDRFSAERTGGSVSTLTIQRTQQEDSAVYLCASSLAGPGYEQYFGPGTRLTVT.

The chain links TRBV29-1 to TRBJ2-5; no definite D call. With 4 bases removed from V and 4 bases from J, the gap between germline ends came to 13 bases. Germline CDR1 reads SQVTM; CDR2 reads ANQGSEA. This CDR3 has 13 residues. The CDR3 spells CSVARRRTETQYF. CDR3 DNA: TGCAGCGTTGCCCGAAGGAGAACAGAGACCCAGTACTTC. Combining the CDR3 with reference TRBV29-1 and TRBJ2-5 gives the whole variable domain SAVISQKPSRDICQRGTSLTIQCQVDSQVTMMFWYRQQPGQSLTLIATANQGSEATYESGFVIDKFPISRPNLTFSTLTVSNMSPEDSSIYLCSVARRRTETQYFGPGTRLLVL.